The source of this T cell receptor (beta chain) is a study of T cell responses to AZD1222 COVID-19 vaccine. About the study: Second doses that came at about 4 or about 12 weeks were put together.

Study-wide points: Donors in the cohort were predominantly white British and more often female, and clonal diversity was possibly underestimated. Sampling that yielded the repertoires occurred only after the peak T cell response.

CDR3 length: 13 residues. Germline lookup yields CDR1 SGHNT and CDR2 YYREEE (reference sequence). The V and J ends lost 0 bases and 6 bases respectively, with 10 bases between them. The data were produced by immunoSEQ multiplex PCR, yet TCRdb's version contains in-frame clones alone and is incomplete. The table shows tens of thousands of clones, with roughly 80% occurring only once. This clone was seen a single time. Its antigen is not identified. The chain recombines TRBV5-4 with TRBJ2-7, with D perhaps matching TRBD1 (6 bases). This TCR was recovered from an adult in good health. The source material was peripheral blood, sampled on day 0 of AZD1222 vaccination. CDR3 DNA: TGTGCCAGCAGCTTGGGGACAGTCCCCGAGCAGTACTTC. Translation gives CASSLGTVPEQYF.